Sequencing of this TCR beta chain was carried out in a study of T cells in Graves' hyperthyroidism and ophthalmopathy. Whole-study results and caveats: The model forecast ophthalmopathy, anticipating it by a median approximately 6 months before onset.

Amplified TCR beta CDR3 regions came from RNA transcripts. Using the HTBI primer set, a first-round RT-PCR was run on the TCR CDR3. TCRdb used MiXCR to reprocess the multiplex PCR reads, holding one entry per CDR3 protein. The data contain about 210,000 distinct CDR3 sequences, roughly 15% of them singletons. This clonotype was detected only a few times. What it binds is not known. It was considered stable Graves' hyperthyroidism when ophthalmopathy did not progress within 18 months. Material: blood. This sequence originates from a man over 45 with Graves' hyperthyroidism.

CDR3 sequence: CASSNLQGTGGEQYF. The CDR3 DNA reads TGTGCCAGCAGCAACCTACAGGGAACCGGGGGAGAGCAGTACTTC. The rearrangement links TRBV7-2 to TRBJ2-7; D possibly uses TRBD1 or TRBD2 (6 bases each). Germline V CDR1 and CDR2: SGHTA, FQGNSA. The ends were cut back, 5 bases at V and 7 bases at J, with 21 bases in the middle. The length of the CDR3 is 15 residues.